This TCR beta chain was recovered during a study of shared clonotypes between healthy human individuals. Germline V gives CDR1 SGHRS, CDR2 YFSETQ. The V end was cut by 3 bases, the J end by 5 bases, with 12 bases between. The CDR3 is made up of 14 amino acids. Only Caucasian adults living in Nashville, Tennessee served as donors. Splitting the CD4+ cells yielded a CD45RA+ naive subset and a CD45RA-negative memory subset. Some clones are missing from TCRdb's copy, which holds only in-frame ones; the method was immunoSEQ multiplex PCR. The repertoire holds about 2.4 million clones, with over 85% as singletons.

The sequenced sample consisted of naive CD4+ T cells from PBMCs. Described subset: CD45RA+ positively selected. The receptor comes from a man aged 18 to 29 in good health. Some clones in this sample may be carry-over from other donors' samples. The chain recombines TRBV5-1 with TRBJ2-1; the D gene could be TRBD1 or TRBD2 (6 bases each). The DNA for the CDR3 is TGCGCCAGCAGCTCGGGGGACAACAACAATGAGCAGTTCTTC. Translating it yields CASSSGDNNNEQFF. Full variable domain (outside the CDR3, taken from reference TRBV5-1 and TRBJ2-1): KAGVTQTPRYLIKTRGQQVTLSCSPISGHRSVSWYQQTPGQGLQFLFEYFSETQRNKGNFPGRFSGRQFSNSRSEMNVSTLELGDSALYLCASSSGDNNNEQFFGPGTRLTVL.